This T cell receptor (beta chain) was identified in a study of blood T cell repertoires in COVID-19. Method: immunoSEQ multiplex PCR; TCRdb's copy keeps in-frame clones and lacks some. The table includes about 430,000 clones, roughly 84% detected once. This receptor was obtained from a woman aged 18-29 years who had been exposed to COVID-19. Sequenced input: PBMCs or T cells enriched from blood (not recorded which).

The CDR3 region has the DNA TGTGCCAGCAGTTATGACAGGCTACCCAATTCACCCCTCCACTTT. Amino acids: CASSYDRLPNSPLHF. This chain connects TRBV6-5 to TRBJ1-6; D may be TRBD1 (6 bases). Germline lookup yields CDR1 MNHEY and CDR2 SVGAGI. The CDR3 consists of 15 residues. Trimming took off 3 bases at V and 7 bases at J, with 13 bases between the two ends.